This T cell receptor beta chain was obtained from a study of cytomegalovirus exposure and HLA in healthy donors. Overall study findings and caveats: In a later analysis, specific HLA alleles were associated with about 18,000 TCR beta sequences at a 0.05 false discovery rate.

This clone was counted a single time. Its antigen is currently unknown. The CDR3 spans 14 residues. V was clipped by 3 bases and J by 5 bases; unmatched bases: 5. CDR1 is MNHEY and CDR2 is SMNVEV in the germline V gene (reference sequence). Primers for the PCR totalled 60 Vbeta and 13 Jbeta. The repertoire was sequenced with immunoSEQ multiplex PCR; TCRdb's copy has only in-frame clones and lacks some. The sample holds roughly 150,000 clones, roughly 80% seen once. This TCR derives from a young man in good health and CMV-seropositive. Sequenced: PBMCs. The rearrangement uses TRBV27 and TRBJ2-5; 8 nucleotides match TRBD2. The chain's CDR3 is CASSFQREMETQYF. The CDR3 bases are TGTGCCAGCAGTTTCCAGCGGGAGATGGAGACCCAGTACTTC.